This passage covers 12 T cell receptor beta chains from one sample sequenced in a study of OX40 agonist ivuxolimab in advanced cancers. To prepare the library, the immunoSEQ multiplex PCR assay was applied. TCRdb limited this immuneACCESS table to in-frame rearrangements with V and J called. A share of clones is missing; checked studies link under half to unresolved V genes, and the rest is unexplained. For this sample there are roughly 91,000 clones; over 85% appear just once. Roughly 0.77% of the sample lies in the top ten. The material was CD4+ or CD8+ T cells sorted from blood, obtained in a trial of the OX40 agonist ivuxolimab. The receptors derive from an adult with an advanced solid tumor such as melanoma, head and neck, liver or kidney cancer.

The sample holds a few counts of this clone. This rearrangement joins TRBV28 to TRBJ2-4; 10 nucleotides agree with TRBD2. V lost 1 base to trimming and J lost 7 bases; unmatched junction nucleotides: 4. Germline V gives CDR1 MDHEN, CDR2 SYDVKM. This CDR3 spans 15 amino acids. The CDR3 region is CASSLSGLARNIQYF. The CDR3 DNA sequence: TGTGCCAGCAGTTTATCGGGACTAGCGAGGAACATTCAGTACTTC.

The chain couples TRBV6-5 to TRBJ1-1, with D possibly TRBD1 on 5 matching bases. This CDR3 has 13 amino acids. Looked up from germline, CDR1 is MNHEY and CDR2 is SVGAGI. Trimming removed 6 bases from V and 5 bases from J, with 13 bases in between. CDR3 region: CASSLLDKTEAFF. The CDR3 coding sequence is TGTGCCAGCAGCCTACTGGACAAGACTGAAGCTTTCTTT.

V and J are TRBV15 and TRBJ1-1; D ambiguous. Trimming left V 4 bases short and J 1 base short, with 16 bases between. Germline loops: CDR1 LNHNV, CDR2 YYDKDF (reference sequence). The CDR3 is made up of 16 amino acids. The CDR3 nucleotides read TGTGCCACCAGCATTCACTTACCTACTTCGAACACTGAAGCTTTCTTT. Translating it yields CATSIHLPTSNTEAFF.

V gene TRBV29-1 combines with J gene TRBJ1-2, with D perhaps matching TRBD1 (5 bases). CDR3 length: 13 residues. The V end was cut by 1 base, the J end by 5 bases, with 11 bases between. Per germline, CDR1 SQVTM and CDR2 ANQGSEA. Written as DNA, the CDR3 is TGCAGCGTTGAAGTGGGGGGGATGTATGGCTACACCTTC. Its translation: CSVEVGGMYGYTF.

A single count supports this clone. CDR3 region: CAWGTGLEEKLFF. Here the CDR3 DNA reads TGTGCCTGGGGGACAGGGTTAGAGGAAAAACTGTTTTTT. The chain couples TRBV30 to TRBJ1-4; 9 nucleotides match TRBD1. CDR3 length: 13 residues. V shed 5 bases, J shed 8 bases, and the junction held 6 bases outside the gene matches. Germline V gives CDR1 GTSNPN, CDR2 SVGIG (reference sequence).

This rearrangement joins TRBV6-1 to TRBJ1-2, with D perhaps TRBD1 (5 bases). Germline V gene sequence: CDR1 MNHNS, CDR2 SASEGT. Trimming removed 3 bases from V and 8 bases from J, with 13 bases in between. This CDR3 contains 13 residues. CDR3 DNA sequence: TGTGCCAGCAGTGATGAGGGGATCGCGGGCTACACCTTC. This codes for CASSDEGIAGYTF.

A single count supports this clone. The V gene is TRBV28, the J gene TRBJ1-2, with D tentatively TRBD1 (5 bases). Per the germline V gene, CDR1 is MDHEN and CDR2 is SYDVKM. Trimming removed 8 bases from V and 2 bases from J, with 15 bases in between. The CDR3 is 14 amino acids. CDR3 region: CASGTAQTNYGYTF. The DNA for the CDR3 is TGTGCCAGCGGGACGGCCCAGACGAACTATGGCTACACCTTC.

The table lists this clone with a count of one. V gene TRBV28 combines with J gene TRBJ2-7; D may be TRBD1 (5 bases). The length of the CDR3 is 14 residues. V was clipped by 5 bases and J by 5 bases, with 16 bases between them. Germline loops: CDR1 MDHEN, CDR2 SYDVKM. CDR3 region: CASSPPTVPHEQYF. The DNA of the CDR3 is TGTGCCAGCAGTCCCCCGACAGTACCCCACGAGCAGTACTTC.

For the CDR3, the DNA is TGTGCCAGTAGTATGCAGGGTACTGGGAACACTGAAGCTTTCTTT. This codes for CASSMQGTGNTEAFF. V usage is TRBV19 and J usage is TRBJ1-1; tentative D call: TRBD1 (5 bases). Trimming removed 3 bases from V and 1 base from J, with 12 bases in between. Germline V gene data show CDR1 as LNHDA and CDR2 as SQIVND (reference sequence). The CDR3 is 15 amino acids.

V gene TRBV28 combines with J gene TRBJ1-3; possible D gene TRBD1, 5 bases. The CDR3 is 16 residues long. Trimming took off 2 bases at V and 3 bases at J, with 14 bases between the two ends. CDR1 and CDR2 (germline): MDHEN, SYDVKM. This chain's CDR3 is CASSLRGSSFGNTIYF. In DNA form, the CDR3 reads TGTGCCAGCAGTTTAAGGGGCTCCTCCTTTGGAAACACCATATATTTT.

This clone was seen only a few times. The CDR3, as DNA: TGCGCCAGCAGCCGCAAGGGAGCTGGTATGCCTGAAGCTTTCTTT. It translates to CASSRKGAGMPEAFF. The chain combines TRBV4-1 with TRBJ1-1, with D hard to call. This CDR3 is built from 15 residues. V was pared by 4 bases and J by 6 bases, with 18 bases between. From germline, CDR1 is MGHRA and CDR2 YSYEKL.

This clone was seen a single time. The V and J genes are TRBV27 and TRBJ1-2, with D perhaps matching TRBD1 (6 bases). Looked up from germline, CDR1 is MNHEY and CDR2 is SMNVEV (reference sequence). The CDR3 runs 16 residues. Trimming removed 4 bases at V and 4 bases at J, with 19 bases between. In nucleotides, the CDR3 is TGTGCCAGCAGTTGGGGGCAGGGGAGGGAAGTCTATGGCTACACCTTC. Protein: CASSWGQGREVYGYTF.